One sample yielded the 13 T cell receptor beta chains listed below, sequenced in a study of response to subunit inactivated influenza vaccine. MiXCR was run by TCRdb on the RT-PCR reads, yielding one entry per CDR3 protein. The sample records more than 550,000 distinct CDR3 sequences, approximately 11% being singletons. The sample was also linked to a second study, of T cells expressing NK-cell markers. According to that study: What made the TCR beta cDNA was 5'RACE template switching with UMIs.

This specimen was PBMCs from blood, taken on the day of vaccination. These receptors were taken from a man aged 50 to 59 who received an inactivated influenza vaccine.

This clonotype appeared a few times. The chain carries TRBV7-9 and TRBJ2-1; the D is unclear. Deletions cut 2 bases from V and 5 bases from J, with 13 bases between. CDR3 length: 15 residues. The germline gives CDR1 SEHNR, CDR2 FQNEAQ (reference sequence). This CDR3 reads CASSLLGFGHNEQFF. In DNA form, the CDR3 reads TGTGCCAGCAGCTTACTAGGGTTCGGACACAATGAGCAGTTCTTC.

The table lists this clonotype with a few counts. The chain employs TRBV28 and TRBJ2-5; possibly TRBD1 or TRBD2 for D (5 bases each). V was cut by 8 bases and J by 7 bases, with 20 bases left in between. CDR3 length equals 14 residues. Germline CDR1 and CDR2: MDHEN and SYDVKM. This CDR3 reads CASGYSWDRGTQYF. Written as DNA, the CDR3 is TGTGCCAGCGGATACAGTTGGGACCGGGGGACCCAGTACTTC.

There are a few counts of this clonotype. The rearrangement links TRBV7-9 to TRBJ2-3; D possibly corresponds to TRBD1 (5 bases). The ends were cut back, 1 base at V and 6 bases at J, with 14 bases in the middle. CDR1 and CDR2 (germline): SEHNR, FQNEAQ (reference sequence). The CDR3 runs to 15 residues. CDR3 protein: CASSLGAGLRDTQYF. The CDR3 region has the DNA TGTGCCAGCAGCTTAGGGGCAGGGTTGCGCGATACGCAGTATTTT.

Worth noting for this clonotype: An end of the junction does not agree with germline; a read error may underlie this. This chain links TRBV3-1 with TRBJ2-5; D might be TRBD2 (7 bases). Looked up from germline, CDR1 is LGHDT and CDR2 is YNNKEL (reference sequence). The CDR3 covers 13 residues. The CDR3 nucleotides read TGTGCCAACAGCCAAGAGGGGGGGAAGACCCAGTACTTC. As protein: CANSQEGGKTQYF.

This clonotype turned up a few times. The J gene is TRBJ1-5, the V gene TRBV7-2, with 7 bases identical to TRBD1. After removal of 5 bases from V and 4 bases from J, the junction contained 5 bases not matched to a gene. The CDR3 runs 14 residues. The germline V gene has CDR1 SGHTA and CDR2 FQGNSA. Written as DNA, the CDR3 is TGTGCCAGCAGCGAACGGACAGGAAATCAGCCCCAGCATTTT. It is translated as CASSERTGNQPQHF.

The chain carries TRBV5-1 and TRBJ2-7, with a tentative D call TRBD2 (6 bases). Trimming stripped 2 bases from V and 6 bases from J, with 15 bases between. The CDR3 contains 14 residues. Per the germline V gene, CDR1 is SGHRS and CDR2 is YFSETQ. The CDR3: CASSFAGPGSEQYF. The CDR3 coding sequence is TGCGCCAGCAGCTTTGCGGGGCCGGGATCCGAGCAGTACTTC.

In this sample, this clonotype turned up many times. The chain links TRBV14 to TRBJ1-4; D gene unclear. Germline loops: CDR1 SGHDN, CDR2 FVKESK. The V and J ends lost 0 bases and 4 bases respectively, with 9 bases between them. The CDR3 sequence is 15 residues long. The CDR3 region is CASSQEVAFNEKLFF. The CDR3 DNA reads as TGTGCCAGCAGCCAAGAGGTGGCTTTTAATGAAAAACTGTTTTTT.

The chain joins TRBV7-9 to TRBJ2-2; D unclear. The V end lost 7 bases, the J end lost 3 bases, and 6 bases lay between the germline ends. Germline assignment: CDR1 SEHNR and CDR2 FQNEAQ (reference sequence). The CDR3 has 12 residues. CDR3 DNA: TGTGCCAGCATGGCGGACACCGGGGAGCTGTTTTTT. Translating it yields CASMADTGELFF.

The V call is TRBV6-2 or TRBV6-3, the J call TRBJ2-2; 9 nucleotides match TRBD1. The V segment lost 6 bases and the J segment 8 bases; nucleotides outside the gene matches: 16. The CDR3 covers 17 residues. The germline gives CDR1 MNHEY, CDR2 SVGEGT. The CDR3 here is CASSHYGTGPLQGELFF. CDR3 DNA: TGTGCCAGCAGCCACTATGGGACAGGGCCCCTACAAGGGGAGCTGTTTTTT.

This chain joins TRBV20-1 and TRBJ2-5; unclear D gene. The V and J ends lost 5 bases and 1 base respectively, with 14 bases between them. Per the germline V gene, CDR1 is DFQATT and CDR2 is SNEGSKA (reference sequence). The CDR3 loop spans 14 amino acids. The CDR3, as DNA: TGCAGTGCTTGGAACCGGGCCGCCCAAGAGACCCAGTACTTC. Translation: CSAWNRAAQETQYF.

This clonotype has just a few counts. The gene calls are TRBV5-5 and TRBJ2-1; no clear D. There are 13 residues in the CDR3. Germline assignment: CDR1 SGHKS and CDR2 YYEKEE (reference sequence). V gave up 0 bases and J gave up 7 bases, with 8 bases separating them. CDR3 sequence (DNA): TGTGCCAGCAGCTTGGACCTCCCAAATGAGCAGTTCTTC. Translation gives CASSLDLPNEQFF.

The chain couples TRBV6-1 to TRBJ2-3, with TRBD1 identical over 7 bases. J lost 8 bases, V lost 2 bases, and 7 bases had no gene match. The CDR3 runs to 14 residues. In germline, CDR1 is MNHNS, CDR2 SASEGT. CDR3 residues: CASSERGGAGTQYF. CDR3 coding DNA: TGTGCCAGCAGTGAAAGAGGGGGCGCGGGTACGCAGTATTTT.

The rearrangement uses TRBV3-1 and TRBJ2-7; perhaps TRBD2 as D (6 bases). CDR1 is LGHDT and CDR2 is YNNKEL in the germline V gene (reference sequence). This CDR3 spans 14 amino acids. Trimming stripped 0 bases from V and 4 bases from J, with 10 bases between. Here the CDR3 DNA reads TGTGCCAGCAGCCAAGATGTCGGGGGTTACGAGCAGTACTTC. It yields the protein CASSQDVGGYEQYF.